These 14 T cell receptor beta chains were sequenced from one sample in a study of shared clonotypes between healthy human individuals. Terminally differentiated effector memory CD45RA+ cells were left out of the naive CD8 fraction, which was CD45RO-negative and positively selected for CCR7. TCRdb's table, derived via immunoSEQ multiplex PCR, lists solely in-frame clones and lacks some. The sample holds just over 2,000,000 clones, over 85% seen once. Sequences were obtained from naive CD8+ T cells sorted from blood. Source of these receptors: a young man in good health.

The chain carries TRBV27 and TRBJ2-1; D is uncertain. The ends were cut back, 5 bases at V and 0 bases at J, with 8 bases in the middle. The CDR3 length is 14 residues. Per germline, CDR1 MNHEY and CDR2 SMNVEV (reference sequence). CDR3 sequence reads: CASSEESSYNEQFF. CDR3 sequence (DNA): TGTGCCAGCAGTGAGGAGAGCTCCTACAATGAGCAGTTCTTC.

This clone is a singleton in its sample. The rearrangement joins TRBV4-1 to TRBJ2-1, with D possibly being TRBD1 (6 bases). CDR3 length equals 14 residues. Trimming removed 4 bases at V and 3 bases at J, with 10 bases between. Germline V CDR1 and CDR2: MGHRA, YSYEKL. CDR3 sequence reads: CASSPRDIYNEQFF. CDR3 sequence (DNA): TGCGCCAGCAGCCCCCGGGACATCTACAATGAGCAGTTCTTC.

CDR3 DNA sequence: TGTGCCACCAGCATGGACAGGGGATCAATCGAGCAGTACTTC. This sequence encodes CATSMDRGSIEQYF. The chain combines TRBV15 with TRBJ2-7, with 9 positions matching TRBD1. The germline CDR1 and CDR2 sequences are LNHNV and YYDKDF (reference sequence). The V and J ends lost 4 bases and 6 bases, in that order; junction bases with no gene match: 7. This CDR3 has 14 amino acids.

About this clone: Other DNA sequences in the same sample also yield this CDR3. V usage is TRBV4-1 and J usage is TRBJ2-2; no reliable D call. The V and J ends lost 6 bases and 4 bases respectively, with 3 bases between them. The germline V gene has CDR1 MGHRA and CDR2 YSYEKL. The CDR3 covers 11 residues. CDR3 sequence reads: CASSLTGELFF. The CDR3 DNA reads TGCGCCAGCAGTCTCACCGGGGAGCTGTTTTTT.

This clone appeared a single time. The J gene is TRBJ2-7, the V gene TRBV19; TRBD2 is a possible D gene (5 bases). This CDR3 contains 13 residues. Germline CDR1 and CDR2: LNHDA and SQIVND (reference sequence). Trimming shortened V by 6 bases and J by 0 bases, and 9 bases separated the two germline ends. CDR3 DNA: TGTGCCAGTAGGGGAGTCAGCTCCTACGAGCAGTACTTC. Translation: CASRGVSSYEQYF.

The rearrangement links TRBV6-1 to TRBJ2-7; possible D gene TRBD2, 5 bases. Trimming stripped 2 bases from V and 0 bases from J, with 11 bases between. There are 15 residues in the CDR3. The germline CDR1 and CDR2 sequences are MNHNS and SASEGT. The CDR3 nucleotides are TGTGCCAGCAGTGAAATGGAGGTGAGCTCCTACGAGCAGTACTTC. The encoded protein is CASSEMEVSSYEQYF.

The chain has TRBV30 and TRBJ2-7, with D possibly TRBD1 on 6 matching bases. Looked up from germline, CDR1 is GTSNPN and CDR2 is SVGIG (reference sequence). This CDR3 spans 13 amino acids. The ends were cut back, 2 bases at V and 0 bases at J, with 8 bases in the middle. CDR3 residues: CAWSWDNSYEQYF. DNA of the CDR3: TGTGCCTGGAGTTGGGACAACTCCTACGAGCAGTACTTC.

This sequence joins TRBV29-1 and TRBJ2-1; D gene unclear. CDR3 size: 15 residues. Germline CDR1 is SQVTM and CDR2 is ANQGSEA. The V gene lost 1 base and the J gene lost 6 bases, with 16 bases spanning the gap. The CDR3 region has the DNA TGCAGCGTTGAAGGCTCGTACCCTTTGAGCAATGAGCAGTTCTTC. Translating it yields CSVEGSYPLSNEQFF.

Note on this clone: The sample has other DNA sequences that encode this CDR3 too. The rearrangement uses TRBV19 and TRBJ2-7, with D uncertain. Per germline, CDR1 LNHDA and CDR2 SQIVND (reference sequence). Trimming cost V 3 bases and J 2 bases, with 8 bases left between them. CDR3 size: 13 residues. The CDR3 DNA sequence: TGTGCCAGTAGTATCAACACCGCCTACGAGCAGTACTTC. This gives the protein CASSINTAYEQYF. The complete variable domain, with remaining parts taken from reference TRBV19 and TRBJ2-7, reads DGGITQSPKYLFRKEGQNVTLSCEQNLNHDAMYWYRQDPGQGLRLIYYSQIVNDFQKGDIAEGYSVSREKKESFPLTVTSAQKNPTAFYLCASSINTAYEQYFGPGTRLTVT.

This clone has just a few counts. V gene TRBV4-1 combines with J gene TRBJ2-7; no firm D call. Germline V gene lookup returns CDR1 MGHRA and CDR2 YSYEKL. This CDR3 is built from 13 residues. Trimming left V 1 base short and J 3 bases short, with 7 bases between. The CDR3 reads CASSQGVNYEQYF. For the CDR3, the DNA is TGCGCCAGCAGCCAAGGGGTCAACTACGAGCAGTACTTC.

In the case of this clone: Other DNA sequences from this sample encode an identical CDR3 as well. This chain uses TRBV30 with TRBJ1-3; no firm D call. Germline V gene sequence: CDR1 GTSNPN, CDR2 SVGIG (reference sequence). This CDR3 region has 14 residues. V lost 0 bases to trimming and J lost 0 bases, with 6 bases between them. The chain's CDR3 is CAWSVGISGNTIYF. The CDR3 nucleotides are TGTGCCTGGAGTGTAGGGATCTCTGGAAACACCATATATTTT.

This chain links TRBV5-3 with TRBJ2-2, with 13 bases identical to TRBD2. TRBV5-3 is identified as an open reading frame with a role that is uncertain. The V segment lost 4 bases and the J segment 5 bases; nucleotides outside the gene matches: 8. The CDR3 is 17 amino acids. CDR3 bases: TGTGCCAGAAGCCGGCCGGGACTAGCGGGAAATACCGGGGAGCTGTTTTTT. It translates to CARSRPGLAGNTGELFF.

Points on this clone: Distinct nucleotide sequences in the sample also encode this CDR3. The V call is TRBV5-4, the J call TRBJ2-7; possible D gene TRBD1, 5 bases. Germline V gene sequence: CDR1 SGHNT, CDR2 YYREEE (reference sequence). This CDR3 is 14 amino acids long. The V end was cut by 3 bases, the J end by 0 bases, with 10 bases between. CDR3 bases: TGTGCCAGCAGCTCTCCTGACAGCTCCTACGAGCAGTACTTC. Amino acids: CASSSPDSSYEQYF. Using reference TRBV5-4 and TRBJ2-7 for the parts outside the CDR3, the full variable domain is ETGVTQSPTHLIKTRGQQVTLRCSSQSGHNTVSWYQQALGQGPQFIFQYYREEENGRGNFPPRFSGLQFPNYSSELNVNALELDDSALYLCASSSPDSSYEQYFGPGTRLTVT.

Here the CDR3 DNA reads TGTGCCAGCAGTTTGATCCGTGCCTCACCCCTCCACTTT. This translates into CASSLIRASPLHF. The V call is TRBV27, the J call TRBJ1-6; no reliable D call. The V gene's germline CDR1 is MNHEY and CDR2 SMNVEV (reference sequence). The V end was cut by 3 bases, the J end by 10 bases, with 10 bases between. The CDR3 consists of 13 residues.